This T cell receptor beta chain was retrieved from a study of response to subunit inactivated influenza vaccine. Findings and limits, study-wide: The authors proposed limited new T cell recruitment per seasonal influenza vaccination.

The CDR3 contains 16 residues. V shed 3 bases, J shed 1 base, and the junction held 6 bases outside the gene matches. Germline loops: CDR1 MDHEN, CDR2 SYDVKM. Comments on this clonotype: The antigen is undetermined.

One entry per CDR3 protein, called by TCRdb with MiXCR from the RT-PCR reads. The data show fewer than 700,000 distinct CDR3 sequences, approximately 12% seen once. V is TRBV28 and J is TRBJ2-1; TRBD1 matches 7 bases. The TCR originated in a middle-aged man who received an inactivated influenza vaccine. This specimen was PBMCs from blood, taken more than 35 days after vaccination. CDR3 sequence (DNA): TGTGCCAGCAGTTTCTTAGGGGGCTCGTCCTACAATGAGCAGTTCTTC. Translated: CASSFLGGSSYNEQFF. Variable domain in full (rest from reference TRBV28 and TRBJ2-1): DVKVTQSSRYLVKRTGEKVFLECVQDMDHENMFWYRQDPGLGLRLIYFSYDVKMKEKGDIPEGYSVSREKKERFSLILESASTNQTSMYLCASSFLGGSSYNEQFFGPGTRLTVL.